This T cell receptor beta chain was sequenced for a study of blood T cell repertoires in COVID-19. At the level of the study: Sites across the United States, Italy and Spain contributed samples from acute and convalescent COVID-19.

Methods used by the authors: Amplification of reference gene primers was used by the study to estimate nucleated cell counts. Assay used: immunoSEQ multiplex PCR; TCRdb lists only in-frame clones, some missing. The V and J calls and clone size were taken over from that table, and D and trimming were inferred from the DNA. This table holds 120,000 to 150,000 clones, approximately 89% found once. Germline CDR1 and CDR2: LGHDT and YNNKEL (reference sequence). This CDR3 is built from 15 residues. The ends were cut back, 1 base at V and 0 bases at J, with 6 bases in the middle. Sequencing input: peripheral blood. The chain employs TRBV3-1 (or the pseudogene TRBV3-2) and TRBJ2-2; D gene uncertain. The TCR sequence derives from a human donor in a cohort sampled during active COVID-19. CDR3 DNA sequence: TGTGCCAGCAGCCAAGGACTGACGAACACCGGGGAGCTGTTTTTT. Its translation is CASSQGLTNTGELFF.